The source of this T cell receptor (beta chain) is a study of blood T cell repertoires in COVID-19. In its sample, this clone was seen a few times. The CDR3 runs to 16 residues. Per the germline V gene, CDR1 is ENHRY and CDR2 is SYGVKD. The germline V and J ends were trimmed by 3 bases and 2 bases, with 13 bases remaining between them. The protocol was immunoSEQ multiplex PCR, while the TCRdb copy is restricted to in-frame clones and leaves out a portion. The sample contains approximately 340,000 clones, 87% of which appear only once. J is TRBJ2-2 and V is TRBV10-3, with TRBD2 as a possible D gene (6 bases). The source is a man aged 25-45 years with COVID-19, enrolled during active disease. Source material: peripheral blood. The CDR3 loop reads CAISDAKGLNTGELFF. DNA of the CDR3: TGTGCCATCAGTGACGCGAAGGGACTTAACACCGGGGAGCTGTTTTTT.